Each of the 14 T cell receptor beta chains below was sequenced from the same sample in a study of control samples from healthy donors and cancer patients. The assay was immunoSEQ multiplex PCR, and TCRdb's table has in-frame clones only and misses some. The profile shows over 150,000 clones, about 93% of them singletons. The sample consisted of blood. The receptors stem from a man younger than 35 in good health.

This chain links TRBV30 with TRBJ1-5; 8 positions agree with TRBD1. V gave up 3 bases and J gave up 5 bases; unmatched junction bases: 6. The length of the CDR3 is 14 residues. Germline V gene sequence: CDR1 GTSNPN, CDR2 SVGIG (reference sequence). The CDR3 DNA follows: TGTGCCTGGAGCGGGGGACAGGTTCATCAGCCCCAGCATTTT. This gives the protein CAWSGGQVHQPQHF.

The V and J genes are TRBV5-1 and TRBJ1-1, with D perhaps TRBD1 (5 bases). The CDR3 spans 15 residues. Germline-derived CDR1 and CDR2 are SGHRS and YFSETQ. V was cut by 0 bases and J by 1 base, with 10 bases left in between. CDR3 in amino acids: CASSLGRRENTEAFF. CDR3 bases: TGCGCCAGCAGCTTGGGGCGCAGGGAGAACACTGAAGCTTTCTTT. Full variable domain (rest looked up from reference TRBV5-1 and TRBJ1-1): KAGVTQTPRYLIKTRGQQVTLSCSPISGHRSVSWYQQTPGQGLQFLFEYFSETQRNKGNFPGRFSGRQFSNSRSEMNVSTLELGDSALYLCASSLGRRENTEAFFGQGTRLTVV.

The J gene is TRBJ2-7, the V gene TRBV10-2, with TRBD2 matching 10 bases. Germline CDR1 and CDR2: WSHSY and SAAADI. This CDR3 comprises 17 residues. With V trimmed by 2 bases and J by 5 bases, 12 bases remained unmatched. CDR3 nucleotide sequence: TGCGCCAGCAGTGAGGGGAGCGGGGGGGCCAATTTCCACGAGCAGTACTTC. Amino acids: CASSEGSGGANFHEQYF.

V gene TRBV19 combines with J gene TRBJ2-5, with D possibly matching TRBD1 (6 bases). The ends were cut back, 1 base at V and 5 bases at J, with 11 bases in the middle. The CDR3 runs 14 residues. Per the germline V gene, CDR1 is LNHDA and CDR2 is SQIVND (reference sequence). CDR3 coding DNA: TGTGCCAGTAGTATAGTAGGGACAACGGAGACCCAGTACTTC. Translation gives CASSIVGTTETQYF.

This chain uses TRBV5-1 with TRBJ2-3; 8 nucleotides line up with TRBD1. The CDR3 has 14 amino acids. Unmatched junction bases numbered 10, after V lost 7 bases and J lost 6 bases. Germline-derived CDR1 and CDR2 are SGHRS and YFSETQ. CDR3: CASSPGQVRDTQYF. The CDR3 DNA reads as TGCGCCAGCTCCCCGGGACAGGTCCGGGATACGCAGTATTTT.

The chain is built from TRBV2 and TRBJ1-3, with TRBD1 identical over 7 bases. This CDR3 has 14 residues. V trimming: 7 bases; J trimming: 4 bases; junction bases outside the gene matches: 7. Germline lookup yields CDR1 SNHLY and CDR2 FYNNEI. The chain's CDR3 is CASTGQFIGNTIYF. DNA of the CDR3: TGTGCCAGCACGGGACAGTTCATAGGAAACACCATATATTTT.

This clone was detected once. V is TRBV5-1 and J is TRBJ2-7, with TRBD1 matching 8 bases. Germline V gives CDR1 SGHRS, CDR2 YFSETQ. After removal of 0 bases from V and 6 bases from J, the junction contained 2 bases not matched to a gene. The CDR3 extends over 13 amino acids. The CDR3 sequence: CASSLGTGSEQYF. For the CDR3, the DNA is TGCGCCAGCAGCTTGGGGACAGGGTCCGAGCAGTACTTC.

In regard to this clone: Other DNA variants within this sample encode the same CDR3. The genes are TRBV7-8 and TRBJ1-1; no definite D call. This CDR3 has 13 amino acids. Trimming stripped 1 base from V and 1 base from J, with 4 bases between. Per the germline V gene, CDR1 is SGHVS and CDR2 is FQNEAQ. CDR3 in DNA: TGTGCCAGCAGCTTAGACAGGAACACTGAAGCTTTCTTT. It translates to CASSLDRNTEAFF. The whole variable domain, filled in from reference TRBV7-8 and TRBJ1-1, reads GAGVSQSPRYKVAKRGQDVALRCDPISGHVSLFWYQQALGQGPEFLTYFQNEAQLDKSGLPSDRFFAERPEGSVSTLKIQRTQQEDSAVYLCASSLDRNTEAFFGQGTRLTVV.

The chain is built from TRBV2 and TRBJ2-3; 7 bases fit TRBD2. Germline CDR1 and CDR2: SNHLY and FYNNEI. The CDR3 runs 13 residues. The junction had 10 bases not matched to a gene; V was cut back by 6 bases and J by 10 bases. Written as DNA, the CDR3 is TGTGCCAGCAGACGGGAGGAGCCGGATGCGCAGTATTTT. Translating gives CASRREEPDAQYF.

This clone is a singleton in its sample. V and J are TRBV30 and TRBJ1-4, with no clear D. This CDR3 spans 13 amino acids. The V gene's germline CDR1 is GTSNPN and CDR2 SVGIG (reference sequence). V gave up 1 base and J gave up 5 bases, with 8 bases separating them. The DNA for the CDR3 is TGTGCCTGGAGTGAGGACGGCAATGAAAAACTGTTTTTT. Protein sequence: CAWSEDGNEKLFF.

This clone came up once. V gene TRBV6-1 combines with J gene TRBJ2-3; D is uncertain. The V gene's germline CDR1 is MNHNS and CDR2 SASEGT. The CDR3 sequence is 13 residues long. V was cut by 1 base and J by 4 bases, with 6 bases left in between. DNA for the CDR3: TGTGCCAGCAGTGAAGACACTCCAGATACGCAGTATTTT. Amino acid sequence: CASSEDTPDTQYF.

The J gene is TRBJ1-2, the V gene TRBV4-1; 9 bases align to TRBD1. This CDR3 spans 15 amino acids. CDR1 MGHRA and CDR2 YSYEKL come from the germline V gene. J gave up 7 bases and V 3 bases, and 9 bases lay outside the gene matches. CDR3 nucleotide sequence: TGCGCCAGCAGCCAGAACAGGGGGCTGTTAGCTGGCTACACCTTC. Amino acids: CASSQNRGLLAGYTF.

This sequence joins TRBV2 and TRBJ2-5; perhaps D is TRBD1 or TRBD2 (6 bases each). The CDR3 consists of 16 residues. Between the trimmed V and J ends, which lost 4 bases and 7 bases, there was a span of 22 bases. CDR1 is SNHLY, CDR2 FYNNEI, per germline. The CDR3 loop is CASSGVPLTGAGTQYF. CDR3 nucleotides: TGTGCCAGCAGTGGAGTCCCCCTTACGGGGGCAGGGACCCAGTACTTC.

DNA for the CDR3: TGTGCCAGCTCACCACGGAGTACAGGAACTAATGAAAAACTGTTTTTT. This encodes CASSPRSTGTNEKLFF. The chain has TRBV18 and TRBJ1-4, with a tentative D call TRBD1 (5 bases). The CDR3 extends over 16 amino acids. V was pared by 1 base and J by 1 base, with 10 bases between. Per germline, CDR1 KGHSH and CDR2 LQKENI.